This TCR beta chain was obtained from a study of radiotherapy plus CTLA-4 blockade in lung cancer. Study results and limitations: Reportedly, early blood T cell clone dynamics best predicted response, with interferon-beta.

CDR1 is GTSNPN, CDR2 SVGIG, per germline (reference sequence). The V and J ends lost 4 bases and 2 bases, in that order; junction bases with no gene match: 2. The CDR3 has 13 amino acids. Concerning this clone: As yet, its antigen is unknown.

Focal radiation and CTLA-4 blockade (ipilimumab) were tested in chemo-refractory metastatic non-small-cell lung cancer patients. Sequencing used immunoSEQ multiplex PCR; TCRdb keeps in-frame clones, though not all of them. The data contain 90,000 to 100,000 clones, approximately 80% of them singletons. This TCR was recovered from a human donor with non-small cell lung cancer that progressed on radiotherapy plus ipilimumab. This specimen was peripheral blood, taken from a patient treated with radiotherapy plus ipilimumab. The chain carries TRBV30 and TRBJ2-1; 7 nucleotides agree with TRBD2. Written as DNA, the CDR3 is TGTGCCTGGAAAAGCGGGGCCTACAATGAGCAGTTCTTC. Protein sequence: CAWKSGAYNEQFF.